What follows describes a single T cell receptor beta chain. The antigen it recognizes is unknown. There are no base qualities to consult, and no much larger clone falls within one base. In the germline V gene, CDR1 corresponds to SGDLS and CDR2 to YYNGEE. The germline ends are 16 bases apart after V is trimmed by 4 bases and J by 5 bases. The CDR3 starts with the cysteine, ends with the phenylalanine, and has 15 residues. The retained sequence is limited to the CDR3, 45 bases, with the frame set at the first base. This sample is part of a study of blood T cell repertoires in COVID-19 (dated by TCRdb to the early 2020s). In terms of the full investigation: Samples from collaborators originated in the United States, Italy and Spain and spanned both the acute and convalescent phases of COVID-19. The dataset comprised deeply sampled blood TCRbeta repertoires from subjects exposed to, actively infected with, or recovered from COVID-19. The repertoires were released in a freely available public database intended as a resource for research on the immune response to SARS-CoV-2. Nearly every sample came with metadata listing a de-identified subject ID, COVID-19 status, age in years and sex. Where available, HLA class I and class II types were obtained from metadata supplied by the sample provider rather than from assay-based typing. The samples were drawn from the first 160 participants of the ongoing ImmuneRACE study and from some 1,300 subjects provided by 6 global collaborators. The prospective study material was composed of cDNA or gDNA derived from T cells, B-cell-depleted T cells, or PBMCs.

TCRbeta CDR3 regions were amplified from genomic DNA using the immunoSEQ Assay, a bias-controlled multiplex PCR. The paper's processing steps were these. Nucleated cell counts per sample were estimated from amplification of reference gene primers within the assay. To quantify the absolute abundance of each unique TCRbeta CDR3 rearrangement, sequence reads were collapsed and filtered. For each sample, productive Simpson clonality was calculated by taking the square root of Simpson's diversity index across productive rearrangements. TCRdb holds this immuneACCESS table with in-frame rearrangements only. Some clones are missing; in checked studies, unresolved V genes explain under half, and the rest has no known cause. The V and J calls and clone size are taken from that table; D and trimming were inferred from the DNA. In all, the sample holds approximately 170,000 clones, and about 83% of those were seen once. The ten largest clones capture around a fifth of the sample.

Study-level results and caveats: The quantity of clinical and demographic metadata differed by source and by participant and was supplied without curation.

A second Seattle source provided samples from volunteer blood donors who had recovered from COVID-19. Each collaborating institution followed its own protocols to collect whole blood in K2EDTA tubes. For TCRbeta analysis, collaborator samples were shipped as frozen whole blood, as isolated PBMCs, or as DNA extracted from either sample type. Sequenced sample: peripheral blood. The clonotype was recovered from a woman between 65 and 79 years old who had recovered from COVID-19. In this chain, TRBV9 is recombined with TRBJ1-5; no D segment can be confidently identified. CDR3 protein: CASSPSGFGDQPQHF. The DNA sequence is TGTGCCAGCAGCCCCTCGGGGTTCGGAGATCAGCCCCAGCATTTT.